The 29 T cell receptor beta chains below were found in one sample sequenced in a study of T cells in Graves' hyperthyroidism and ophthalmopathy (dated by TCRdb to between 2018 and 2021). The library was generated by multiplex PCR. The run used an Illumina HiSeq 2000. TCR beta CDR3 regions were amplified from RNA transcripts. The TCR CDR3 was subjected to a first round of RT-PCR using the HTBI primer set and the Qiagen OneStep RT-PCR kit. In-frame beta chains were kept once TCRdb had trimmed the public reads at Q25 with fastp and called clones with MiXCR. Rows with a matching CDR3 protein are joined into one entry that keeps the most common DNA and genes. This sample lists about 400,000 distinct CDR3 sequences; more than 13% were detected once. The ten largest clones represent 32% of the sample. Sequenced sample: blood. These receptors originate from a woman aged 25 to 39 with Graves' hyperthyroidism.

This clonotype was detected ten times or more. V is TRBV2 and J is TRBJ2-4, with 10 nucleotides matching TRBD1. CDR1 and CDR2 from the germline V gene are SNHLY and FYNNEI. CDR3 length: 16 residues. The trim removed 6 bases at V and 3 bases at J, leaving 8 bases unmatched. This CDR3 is CASRETGGADKNIQYF. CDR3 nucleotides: TGTGCCAGCAGAGAGACAGGGGGCGCGGACAAAAACATTCAGTACTTC.

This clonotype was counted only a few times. This CDR3 is CSARERGRYSNQPQHF. The DNA for the CDR3 is TGCAGTGCTAGAGAAAGAGGCAGATATAGCAATCAGCCCCAGCATTTT. This chain joins TRBV20-1 and TRBJ1-5; D ambiguous. Germline values: CDR1 DFQATT, CDR2 SNEGSKA (reference sequence). V was cut by 0 bases and J by 0 bases, with 12 bases left in between. This CDR3 is built from 16 residues.

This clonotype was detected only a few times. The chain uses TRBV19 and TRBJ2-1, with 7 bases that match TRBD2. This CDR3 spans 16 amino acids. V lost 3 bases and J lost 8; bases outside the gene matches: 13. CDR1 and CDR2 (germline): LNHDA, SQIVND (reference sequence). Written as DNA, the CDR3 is TGTGCCAGTAGTATGAGAAGCGGGAATTACCCCGATGAGCAGTTCTTC. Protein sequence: CASSMRSGNYPDEQFF.

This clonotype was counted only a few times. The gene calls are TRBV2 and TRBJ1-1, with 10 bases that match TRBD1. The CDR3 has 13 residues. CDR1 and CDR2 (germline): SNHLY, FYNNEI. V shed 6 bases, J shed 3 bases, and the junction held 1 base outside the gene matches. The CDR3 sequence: CASSGTGDTEAFF. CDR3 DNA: TGTGCCAGCAGCGGGACAGGGGACACTGAAGCTTTCTTT.

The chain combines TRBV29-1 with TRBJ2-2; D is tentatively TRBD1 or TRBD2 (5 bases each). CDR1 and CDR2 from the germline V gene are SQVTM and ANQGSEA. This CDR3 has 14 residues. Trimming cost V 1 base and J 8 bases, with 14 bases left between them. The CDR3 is CSVEGEFGGGELFF. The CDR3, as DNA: TGCAGCGTTGAAGGGGAGTTTGGGGGAGGGGAGCTGTTTTTT.

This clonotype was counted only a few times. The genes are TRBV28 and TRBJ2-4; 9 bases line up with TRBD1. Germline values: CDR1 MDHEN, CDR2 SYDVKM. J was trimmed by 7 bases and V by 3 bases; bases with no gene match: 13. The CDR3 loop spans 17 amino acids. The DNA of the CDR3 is TGTGCCAGCAGTTTCCCCCTGACAGGGGGAAAAGGGAACATTCAGTACTTC. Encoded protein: CASSFPLTGGKGNIQYF.

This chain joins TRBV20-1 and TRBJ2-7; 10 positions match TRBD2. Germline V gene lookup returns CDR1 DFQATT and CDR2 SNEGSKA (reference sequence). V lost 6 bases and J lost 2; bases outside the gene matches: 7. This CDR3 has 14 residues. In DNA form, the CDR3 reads TGCAGTGCCTCACTAGCGGGACCGACCTACGAGCAGTACTTC. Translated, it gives CSASLAGPTYEQYF.

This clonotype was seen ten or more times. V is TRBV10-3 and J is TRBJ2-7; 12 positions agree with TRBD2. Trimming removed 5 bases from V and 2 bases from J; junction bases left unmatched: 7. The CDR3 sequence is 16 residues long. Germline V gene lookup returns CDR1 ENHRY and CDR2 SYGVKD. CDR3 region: CAISPRLAGDTYEQYF. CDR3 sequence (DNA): TGTGCCATCAGTCCTAGACTAGCGGGAGACACCTACGAGCAGTACTTC.

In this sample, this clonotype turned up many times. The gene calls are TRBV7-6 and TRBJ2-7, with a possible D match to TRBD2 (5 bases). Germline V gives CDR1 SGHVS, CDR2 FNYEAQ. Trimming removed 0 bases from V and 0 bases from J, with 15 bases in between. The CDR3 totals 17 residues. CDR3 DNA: TGTGCCAGCAGCTTAGCATCGGGGTCCGCCTTCTCCTACGAGCAGTACTTC. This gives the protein CASSLASGSAFSYEQYF.

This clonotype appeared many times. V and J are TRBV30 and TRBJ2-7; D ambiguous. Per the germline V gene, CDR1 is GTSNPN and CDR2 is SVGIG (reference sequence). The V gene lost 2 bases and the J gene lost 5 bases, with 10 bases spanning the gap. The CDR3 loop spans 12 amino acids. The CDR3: CAWSSRIHEQYF. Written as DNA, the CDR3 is TGTGCCTGGAGTTCTCGTATACACGAGCAGTACTTC.

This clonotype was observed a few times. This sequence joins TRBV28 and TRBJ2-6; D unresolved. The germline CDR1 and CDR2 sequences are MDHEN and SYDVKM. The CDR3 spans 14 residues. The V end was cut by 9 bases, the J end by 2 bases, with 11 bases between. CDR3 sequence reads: CASTNQAGANVLTF. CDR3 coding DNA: TGTGCCAGTACGAACCAGGCTGGGGCCAACGTCCTGACTTTC.

The CDR3 DNA is TGTGCCAGCAGACTACGGGGATGGGGGTTAAATGAGCAGTTCTTC. As protein: CASRLRGWGLNEQFF. The genes are TRBV28 and TRBJ2-1; D tentatively fits TRBD1 or TRBD2 (5 bases each). This CDR3 has 15 residues. The ends were cut back, 6 bases at V and 7 bases at J, with 19 bases in the middle. The germline gives CDR1 MDHEN, CDR2 SYDVKM.

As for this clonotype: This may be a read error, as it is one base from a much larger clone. For the CDR3, the DNA is TGTGCCAGCAGCGTAGGAACAGAGGGCTACGAGCGGTACTTC. Its protein product is CASSVGTEGYERYF. J is TRBJ2-7 and V is TRBV9, with D maybe TRBD2 (5 bases). Germline-derived CDR1 and CDR2 are SGDLS and YYNGEE. The CDR3 contains 14 residues. The full variable domain, completed using reference TRBV9 and TRBJ2-7, is DSGVTQTPKHLITATGQRVTLRCSPRSGDLSVYWYQQSLDQGLQFLIQYYNGEERAKGNILERFSAQQFPDLHSELNLSSLELGDSALYFCASSVGTEGYERYFGPGTRLTVT.

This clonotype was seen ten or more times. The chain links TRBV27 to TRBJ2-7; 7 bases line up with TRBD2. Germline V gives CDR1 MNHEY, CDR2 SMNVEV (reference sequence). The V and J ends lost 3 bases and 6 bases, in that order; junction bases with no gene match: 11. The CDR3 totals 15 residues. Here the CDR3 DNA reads TGTGCCAGCAGTTTGGGCGCGGGAGTGGGTGCCGAGCAGTACTTC. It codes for CASSLGAGVGAEQYF.

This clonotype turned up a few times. CDR3 loop: CASSQVTGADTQYF. CDR3 nucleotide sequence: TGTGCCAGCAGCCAAGTTACAGGGGCAGATACGCAGTATTTT. The chain employs TRBV3-1 and TRBJ2-3; 7 nucleotides agree with TRBD1. The CDR3 runs to 14 residues. The junction had 2 bases not matched to a gene; V was cut back by 1 base and J by 4 bases. In germline, CDR1 is LGHDT, CDR2 YNNKEL (reference sequence).

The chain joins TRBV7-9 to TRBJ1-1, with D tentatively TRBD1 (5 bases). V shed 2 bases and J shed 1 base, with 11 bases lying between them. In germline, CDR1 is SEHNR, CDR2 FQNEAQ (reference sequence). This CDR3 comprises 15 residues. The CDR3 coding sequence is TGTGCCAGCAGCTTAATTGGGGACGGGAACACTGAAGCTTTCTTT. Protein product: CASSLIGDGNTEAFF.

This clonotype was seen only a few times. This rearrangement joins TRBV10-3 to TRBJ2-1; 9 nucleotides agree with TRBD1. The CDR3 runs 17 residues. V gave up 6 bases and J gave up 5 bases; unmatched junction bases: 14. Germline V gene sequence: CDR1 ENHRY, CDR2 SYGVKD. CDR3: CAIRNNPGTGSDNEQFF. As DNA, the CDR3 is TGTGCCATCAGAAACAACCCCGGGACAGGGTCGGACAATGAGCAGTTCTTC.

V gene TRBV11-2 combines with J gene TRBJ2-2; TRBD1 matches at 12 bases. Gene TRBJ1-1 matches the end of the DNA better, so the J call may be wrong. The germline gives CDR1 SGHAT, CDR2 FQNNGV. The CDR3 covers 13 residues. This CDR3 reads CASSSGQGAGAFF. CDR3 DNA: TGTGCCAGCAGCTCGGGACAGGGGGCTGGAGCTTTCTTT.

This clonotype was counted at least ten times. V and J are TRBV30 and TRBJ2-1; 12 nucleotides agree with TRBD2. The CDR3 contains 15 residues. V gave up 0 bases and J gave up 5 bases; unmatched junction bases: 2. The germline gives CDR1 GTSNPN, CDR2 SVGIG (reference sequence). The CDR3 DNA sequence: TGTGCCTGGAGTGTAGGACTAGCGGGAAACAATGAGCAGTTCTTC. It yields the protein CAWSVGLAGNNEQFF.

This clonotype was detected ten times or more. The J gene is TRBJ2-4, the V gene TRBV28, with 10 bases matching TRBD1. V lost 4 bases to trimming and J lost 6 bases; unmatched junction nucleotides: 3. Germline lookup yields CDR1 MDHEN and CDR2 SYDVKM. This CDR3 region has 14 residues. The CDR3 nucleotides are TGTGCCAGCAGTTCGACAGGGGGCGGAAACATTCAGTACTTC. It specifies CASSSTGGGNIQYF.

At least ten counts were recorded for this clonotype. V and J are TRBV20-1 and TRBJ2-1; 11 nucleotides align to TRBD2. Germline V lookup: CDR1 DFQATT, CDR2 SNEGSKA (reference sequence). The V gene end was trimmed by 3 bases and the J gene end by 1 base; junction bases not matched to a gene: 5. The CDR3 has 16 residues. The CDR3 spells CSARGSGRGSYNEQFF. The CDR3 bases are TGCAGTGCTAGGGGTAGCGGGAGGGGGTCCTACAATGAGCAGTTCTTC.

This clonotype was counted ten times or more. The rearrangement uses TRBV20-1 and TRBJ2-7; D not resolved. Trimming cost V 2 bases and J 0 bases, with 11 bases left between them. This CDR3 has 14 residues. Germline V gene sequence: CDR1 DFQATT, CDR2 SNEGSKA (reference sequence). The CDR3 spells CSARPRLGSYEQYF. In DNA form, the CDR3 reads TGCAGTGCTAGACCCCGACTGGGCTCCTACGAGCAGTACTTC.

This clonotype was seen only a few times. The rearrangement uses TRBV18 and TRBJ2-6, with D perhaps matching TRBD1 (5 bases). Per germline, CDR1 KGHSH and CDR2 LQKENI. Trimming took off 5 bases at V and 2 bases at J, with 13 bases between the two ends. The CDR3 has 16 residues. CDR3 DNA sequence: TGTGCCAGCTCATCCAACCAGGGCGCTGGGGCCAACGTCCTGACTTTC. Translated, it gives CASSSNQGAGANVLTF.

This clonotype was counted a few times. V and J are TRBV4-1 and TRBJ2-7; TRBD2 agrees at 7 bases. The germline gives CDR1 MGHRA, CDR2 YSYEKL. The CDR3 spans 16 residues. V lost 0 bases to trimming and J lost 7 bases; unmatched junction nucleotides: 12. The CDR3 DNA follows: TGCGCCAGCAGCCAAGACATTCGGGCTAGCGGATATGAGCAGTACTTC. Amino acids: CASSQDIRASGYEQYF.

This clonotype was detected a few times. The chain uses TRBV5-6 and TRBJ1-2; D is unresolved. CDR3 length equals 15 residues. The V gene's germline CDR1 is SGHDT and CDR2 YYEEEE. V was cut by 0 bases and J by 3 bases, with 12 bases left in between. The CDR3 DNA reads TGTGCCAGCAGCTTGGCCAAAAGGCAGGACTATGGCTACACCTTC. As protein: CASSLAKRQDYGYTF.

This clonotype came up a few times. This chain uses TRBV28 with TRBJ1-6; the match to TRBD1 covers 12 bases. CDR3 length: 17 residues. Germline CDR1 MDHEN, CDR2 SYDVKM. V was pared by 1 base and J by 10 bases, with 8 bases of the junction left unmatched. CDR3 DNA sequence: TGTGCCAGCAGTTTATTGGGACAGGGGGCCGGGGGATCACCCCTCCACTTT. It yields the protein CASSLLGQGAGGSPLHF.

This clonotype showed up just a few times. The CDR3 loop reads CASSVEGSGNIQYF. In DNA, the CDR3 is TGTGCCAGCAGCGTAGAAGGTTCCGGAAACATTCAGTACTTC. The chain is built from TRBV9 and TRBJ2-4; D is undetermined. This CDR3 has 14 amino acids. Trimming shortened V by 0 bases and J by 6 bases, and 10 bases separated the two germline ends. Germline V gives CDR1 SGDLS, CDR2 YYNGEE.

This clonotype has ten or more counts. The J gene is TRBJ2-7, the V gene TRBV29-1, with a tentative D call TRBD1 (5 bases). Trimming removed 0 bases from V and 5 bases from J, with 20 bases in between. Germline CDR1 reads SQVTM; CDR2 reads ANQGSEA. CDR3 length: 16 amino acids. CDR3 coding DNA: TGCAGCGTTGAAGAGGCTCTCTCTAATAGGGGCAACGAGCAGTACTTC. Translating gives CSVEEALSNRGNEQYF.

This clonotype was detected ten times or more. The CDR3 nucleotides are TGTGCCAGCAGCATGGACCCCTCCTACGAGCAGTACTTC. It specifies CASSMDPSYEQYF. This chain connects TRBV6-1 to TRBJ2-7, with D unresolved. With 6 bases removed from V and 0 bases from J, the gap between germline ends came to 9 bases. Germline V gives CDR1 MNHNS, CDR2 SASEGT. This CDR3 spans 13 amino acids.